The 21 T cell receptor beta chains below were found in one sample sequenced in a study of T cells after yellow fever vaccination. MiXCR, run by TCRdb on the 5' RACE reads, gives a single entry per CDR3 protein. The data hold about 31,000 distinct CDR3 sequences, with about 10% observed a single time. Specimen: PBMCs, either bulk or a sorted T-cell subset (CD4+, CD8+, memory, or dextramer-sorted; not recorded which), collected around 15 days after the first yellow fever vaccination. All receptors derive from a man aged 18-30 years who received the YFV17D yellow fever vaccine.

As to this clonotype: Given a much more abundant clone one base away, this may be a read error. The rearrangement links TRBV4-3 to TRBJ2-1; 7 bases fit TRBD1. The length of the CDR3 is 16 residues. Germline CDR1 LGHNA, CDR2 YSLEER. With 4 bases clipped from V and 4 bases from J, the junction kept 10 bases outside the gene matches. CDR3 DNA sequence: TGCGCCAGCAGCCTAGCCGGGACAGTGGATTACAATGAGCAGTTCTTC. Amino acids: CASSLAGTVDYNEQFF.

This clonotype was seen repeatedly, ten times or more. V and J are TRBV9 and TRBJ1-3, with 7 bases identical to TRBD1. Looked up from germline, CDR1 is SGDLS and CDR2 is YYNGEE. Losses at the gene ends were 3 bases for V and 0 bases for J; bases not matched to a gene: 6. The CDR3 has 16 amino acids. CDR3 sequence reads: CASSALGGFSGNTIYF. In nucleotides, the CDR3 is TGTGCCAGCAGCGCATTAGGGGGCTTCTCTGGAAACACCATATATTTT.

The sample holds many counts of this clonotype. J is TRBJ2-5 and V is TRBV12-3 or TRBV12-4, with D tentatively TRBD1 (6 bases). The germline V and J ends were trimmed by 6 bases and 1 base, with 9 bases remaining between them. CDR3 size: 13 residues. CDR3 bases: TGTGCCAGCAGCTCAGGGGCCCAAGAGACCCAGTACTTC. Its translation: CASSSGAQETQYF.

This clonotype occurred many times. The chain is built from TRBV6-6 and TRBJ2-2; no reliable D call. V was cut by 3 bases and J by 6 bases, with 8 bases left in between. This CDR3 is built from 13 residues. The germline CDR1 and CDR2 sequences are MNHNY and SVGAGI (reference sequence). The CDR3 is CASSYLTAGELFF. Here the CDR3 DNA reads TGTGCCAGCAGTTATCTTACAGCCGGGGAGCTGTTTTTT.

At least ten counts were recorded for this clonotype. The chain is built from TRBV4-3 and TRBJ1-2, with 7 positions matching TRBD1. Germline CDR1 reads LGHNA; CDR2 reads YSLEER. This CDR3 has 15 residues. V gave up 1 base and J gave up 5 bases; unmatched junction bases: 7. CDR3 bases: TGCGCCAGCAGCCAAGCAACCGGGACAGCTTATGGCTACACCTTC. Its translation: CASSQATGTAYGYTF.

Regarding this clonotype: This may come from a read error, since a much larger clone is one base off. The chain is built from TRBV3-1 and TRBJ2-3, with D tentatively TRBD1 or TRBD2 (5 bases each). The CDR3 spans 13 residues. Per the germline V gene, CDR1 is LGHDT and CDR2 is YNNKEL (reference sequence). The V gene lost 5 bases and the J gene lost 6 bases, with 12 bases spanning the gap. The CDR3 DNA is TGTGCCAGCAGCTGGCACGGGGCGGATACGCAGTATTTT. Residues: CASSWHGADTQYF.

This clonotype was counted ten times or more. V usage is TRBV4-3 and J usage is TRBJ2-3; D is undetermined. CDR3 size: 13 residues. From germline, CDR1 is LGHNA and CDR2 YSLEER. Trimming took 0 bases from V and 6 from J, leaving 7 bases between them. The CDR3 DNA reads as TGCGCCAGCAGCCAAGATTTCGGGGATACGCAGTATTTT. It translates to CASSQDFGDTQYF.

This clonotype was counted ten times or more. The chain has TRBV6-5 and TRBJ2-2, with D tentatively TRBD2 (6 bases). V gave up 6 bases and J gave up 3 bases, with 14 bases separating them. Germline values: CDR1 MNHEY, CDR2 SVGAGI. The CDR3 length is 15 residues. The CDR3 nucleotides are TGTGCCAGCAGCCCTCCGGGGGTATACACCGGGGAGCTGTTTTTT. It codes for CASSPPGVYTGELFF.

This clonotype was seen many times. J is TRBJ1-5 and V is TRBV12-3 or TRBV12-4, with a weak D call TRBD1 (5 bases). CDR3 length: 20 amino acids. V dropped 3 bases and J dropped 2 bases, with 26 bases sitting between them. For the CDR3, the DNA is TGTGCCAGCAGTTTTGGTCGGTGGCAGGGAGGCGAGTTTGGCAATCAGCCCCAGCATTTT. Encoded protein: CASSFGRWQGGEFGNQPQHF.

This clonotype was observed many times. J is TRBJ2-5 and V is TRBV16, with D unresolved. This CDR3 is 12 amino acids long. Trimming pared 4 bases from V and 0 bases from J, leaving 3 bases between. CDR1 KGHSY and CDR2 FQNENV come from the germline V gene. The CDR3 sequence is CASSRNQETQYF. CDR3 coding DNA: TGTGCCAGCAGCCGAAACCAAGAGACCCAGTACTTC. Full variable domain (rest looked up from reference TRBV16 and TRBJ2-5): GEEVAQTPKHLVRGEGQKAKLYCAPIKGHSYVFWYQQVLKNEFKFLISFQNENVFDETGMPKERFSAKCLPNSPCSLEIQATKLEDSAVYFCASSRNQETQYFGPGTRLLVL.

This clonotype is categorized as medium-sized. V usage is TRBV4-2 and J usage is TRBJ2-5; 9 bases map to TRBD2. Germline values: CDR1 LGHNA, CDR2 YNFKEQ. The V segment lost 0 bases and the J segment 2 bases; nucleotides outside the gene matches: 7. CDR3 length equals 17 residues. CDR3 sequence (DNA): TGTGCCAGCAGCCAAGATCCTAGCGGGGTACTACAAGAGACCCAGTACTTC. As protein: CASSQDPSGVLQETQYF.

This clonotype was observed at least ten times. V and J are TRBV18 and TRBJ1-6; the D is unclear. Germline V gene sequence: CDR1 KGHSH, CDR2 LQKENI. Trimming cost V 2 bases and J 6 bases, with 5 bases left between them. The CDR3 covers 13 residues. DNA for the CDR3: TGTGCCAGCTCACCAGGCTTTAATTCACCCCTCCACTTT. Protein: CASSPGFNSPLHF.

This clonotype was seen ten or more times. For the CDR3, the DNA is TGTGCCAGCAGCTTAGCCGCAGGGGTGGACATTCAGTACTTC. Protein sequence: CASSLAAGVDIQYF. The chain links TRBV7-2 to TRBJ2-4; a possible D gene is TRBD1 (6 bases). Trimming took off 0 bases at V and 8 bases at J, with 11 bases between the two ends. Germline assignment: CDR1 SGHTA and CDR2 FQGNSA. CDR3 length equals 14 residues.

This clonotype was seen a handful of times. This could be a read error, since a much larger clone is one nucleotide away. V is TRBV20-1 and J is TRBJ2-3; 11 bases align to TRBD2. Germline V gives CDR1 DFQATT, CDR2 SNEGSKA (reference sequence). The CDR3 sequence is 16 residues long. This chain's CDR3 is CCAATPSSGGPGTQYF. In nucleotides, the CDR3 is TGCTGTGCTGCCACCCCTTCTAGCGGGGGGCCCGGTACGCAGTATTTT.

This clonotype was seen repeatedly, ten times or more. The chain has TRBV20-1 and TRBJ1-3; D not certain. This CDR3 has 12 residues. Germline CDR1 and CDR2: DFQATT and SNEGSKA (reference sequence). Trimming shortened V by 7 bases and J by 0 bases, and 7 bases separated the two germline ends. CDR3 sequence (DNA): TGCAGTGTTCCGAGCTCTGGAAACACCATATATTTT. It specifies CSVPSSGNTIYF.

The genes are TRBV29-1 and TRBJ2-2; 7 bases line up with TRBD1. Germline assignment: CDR1 SQVTM and CDR2 ANQGSEA. V lost 5 bases and J lost 1; bases outside the gene matches: 1. The CDR3 consists of 13 residues. DNA for the CDR3: TGCAGCGTTCGGGACAGGAACACCGGGGAGCTGTTTTTT. Translating it yields CSVRDRNTGELFF.

This clonotype was counted at least ten times. The chain has TRBV4-2 and TRBJ2-3, with TRBD2 matching over 10 bases. CDR3 size: 15 residues. With 0 bases clipped from V and 4 bases from J, the junction kept 1 base outside the gene matches. The germline V gene has CDR1 LGHNA and CDR2 YNFKEQ. This CDR3 reads CASSQEAGGPDTQYF. CDR3 bases: TGTGCCAGCAGCCAAGAAGCGGGGGGGCCAGATACGCAGTATTTT.

This clonotype was detected ten times or more. The chain is built from TRBV29-1 and TRBJ2-1, with 9 bases identical to TRBD2. Germline CDR1 is SQVTM and CDR2 is ANQGSEA. The CDR3 runs 15 residues. V lost 4 bases and J lost 7; bases outside the gene matches: 11. DNA for the CDR3: TGCAGCGTTGTCCGTCGGCGGGGGGGCGTGAATGAGCAGTTCTTC. The encoded protein is CSVVRRRGGVNEQFF.

In regard to this clonotype: A much bigger clone sits one base away, suggesting this may be a read error. V usage is TRBV6-5 and J usage is TRBJ2-1, with D perhaps TRBD2 (6 bases). Germline V gene sequence: CDR1 MNHEY, CDR2 SVGAGI. The V end was cut by 0 bases, the J end by 16 bases, with 19 bases between. The CDR3 consists of 14 residues. CDR3 bases: TGTGCCAGCAGTTACTCCGCCGGAGGGCGGACCCTCTTCTTC. It specifies CASSYSAGGRTLFF.

This clonotype showed up just a few times. The chain is built from TRBV28 and TRBJ1-6; 8 positions match TRBD1. With V trimmed by 6 bases and J by 8 bases, 9 bases remained unmatched. Germline V lookup: CDR1 MDHEN, CDR2 SYDVKM. The CDR3 loop spans 15 amino acids. CDR3 residues: CASSLPGQADSPLHF. The DNA of the CDR3 is TGTGCCAGCAGCCTACCGGGACAGGCGGATTCACCCCTCCACTTT.

This clonotype was picked up many times. V gene TRBV12-3 or TRBV12-4 combines with J gene TRBJ1-4; no clear D. There are 12 residues in the CDR3. V was cut by 2 bases and J by 4 bases, with 2 bases left in between. CDR3 in amino acids: CASSLFNEKLFF. The CDR3 region has the DNA TGTGCCAGCAGTTTATTTAATGAAAAACTGTTTTTT.